Each of the 29 T cell receptor beta chains below was sequenced from the same sample in a study of shared clonotypes between healthy human individuals. Naive CD8 isolation took CD45RO-negative cells positively selected for CCR7 and excluded terminally differentiated effector memory CD45RA+ cells. Assay used: immunoSEQ multiplex PCR; TCRdb lists only in-frame clones, some missing. Of about 2.1 million clones listed, about 92% are singletons. Sequenced: naive CD8+ T cells from PBMCs. These receptors were taken from a man aged 18 to 29 in good health. Some clones in this sample may be carry-over from other donors' samples.

The chain combines TRBV19 with TRBJ1-4; D possibly corresponds to TRBD1 (6 bases). Germline CDR1 reads LNHDA; CDR2 reads SQIVND (reference sequence). The CDR3 loop spans 14 amino acids. The V end lost 6 bases, the J end lost 6 bases, and 14 bases lay between the germline ends. CDR3 coding DNA: TGTGCCAGTAGAACCCCGGAGGGGGATGAAAAACTGTTTTTT. Its protein product is CASRTPEGDEKLFF.

This chain uses TRBV9 with TRBJ2-6; 8 positions match TRBD1. Trimming removed 2 bases from V and 3 bases from J; junction bases left unmatched: 16. Germline CDR1 is SGDLS and CDR2 is YYNGEE. This CDR3 spans 20 amino acids. In nucleotides, the CDR3 is TGTGCCAGCAGCGTCTATATGCGGGCAGGGGGCGCTTATGGGGCCAACGTCCTGACTTTC. Residues: CASSVYMRAGGAYGANVLTF.

The gene calls are TRBV7-6 and TRBJ1-1; the D gene is possibly TRBD1 (6 bases). CDR3 length equals 16 residues. Germline V gene lookup returns CDR1 SGHVS and CDR2 FNYEAQ. The V gene lost 1 base and the J gene lost 1 base, with 13 bases spanning the gap. The CDR3 spells CASSLDLGAKNTEAFF. CDR3 sequence (DNA): TGTGCCAGCAGCTTAGACTTGGGGGCCAAGAACACTGAAGCTTTCTTT.

This rearrangement joins TRBV7-6 to TRBJ2-3; no reliable D call. This CDR3 is 14 amino acids long. Trimming stripped 1 base from V and 2 bases from J, with 7 bases between. The V gene's germline CDR1 is SGHVS and CDR2 FNYEAQ. CDR3: CASSLGADTDTQYF. CDR3 nucleotide sequence: TGTGCCAGCAGCTTAGGGGCCGACACAGATACGCAGTATTTT.

The chain is built from TRBV28 and TRBJ1-1, with D perhaps matching TRBD1 (6 bases). The germline V and J ends were trimmed by 6 bases and 2 bases, with 13 bases remaining between them. From germline, CDR1 is MDHEN and CDR2 SYDVKM. The CDR3 is made up of 14 amino acids. In DNA, the CDR3 is TGTGCCAGCAGGCCCCAGGGGCCCAACACTGAAGCTTTCTTT. Its translation: CASRPQGPNTEAFF.

This clone was picked up a small number of times. The chain carries TRBV4-1 and TRBJ1-5, with TRBD1 as a possible D gene (5 bases). The ends were cut back, 0 bases at V and 9 bases at J, with 15 bases in the middle. This CDR3 region has 15 residues. The germline CDR1 and CDR2 sequences are MGHRA and YSYEKL. The CDR3 reads CASSQDRGAQRPQHF. The CDR3 bases are TGCGCCAGCAGCCAAGATCGCGGGGCCCAGAGGCCCCAGCATTTT.

A remark on this clone: The same CDR3 arises from other DNA sequences in this sample as well. The chain recombines TRBV9 with TRBJ2-7, with TRBD1 matching 9 bases. The trim removed 4 bases at V and 3 bases at J, leaving 5 bases unmatched. The germline V gene encodes CDR1 SGDLS and CDR2 YYNGEE. This CDR3 comprises 14 residues. The CDR3 reads CASSLTGGSYEQYF. The CDR3 DNA reads as TGTGCCAGCAGCCTGACAGGGGGAAGCTACGAGCAGTACTTC.

DNA of the CDR3: TGCGCCAGCAGCCCCACAGGGAACACAGATACGCAGTATTTT. Encoded protein: CASSPTGNTDTQYF. The chain is built from TRBV4-1 and TRBJ2-3, with D possibly being TRBD1 (6 bases). There are 14 residues in the CDR3. Germline V CDR1 and CDR2: MGHRA, YSYEKL. V lost 4 bases and J lost 2, with 10 bases in between.

The chain uses TRBV5-6 and TRBJ2-1; D could derive from TRBD1 or TRBD2 (5 bases each). The CDR3 runs to 15 residues. The ends were cut back, 4 bases at V and 5 bases at J, with 16 bases in the middle. Germline V gene sequence: CDR1 SGHDT, CDR2 YYEEEE. In DNA form, the CDR3 reads TGTGCCAGCAGCCCACGTGGGGGACCGAACAATGAGCAGTTCTTC. Translating it yields CASSPRGGPNNEQFF. The whole variable domain, filled in from reference TRBV5-6 and TRBJ2-1, reads DAGVTQSPTHLIKTRGQQVTLRCSPKSGHDTVSWYQQALGQGPQFIFQYYEEEERQRGNFPDRFSGHQFPNYSSELNVNALLLGDSALYLCASSPRGGPNNEQFFGPGTRLTVL.

The rearrangement links TRBV7-9 to TRBJ2-7; TRBD2 aligns across 12 bases. Germline V gene data show CDR1 as SEHNR and CDR2 as FQNEAQ (reference sequence). The V segment lost 7 bases and the J segment 6 bases; nucleotides outside the gene matches: 4. This CDR3 contains 13 residues. The CDR3 here is CASMTSGSGEQYF. In DNA, the CDR3 is TGTGCCAGCATGACTAGCGGGAGCGGCGAGCAGTACTTC.

This rearrangement joins TRBV9 to TRBJ2-1; D may be TRBD1 (6 bases). Trimming removed 5 bases from V and 4 bases from J, with 10 bases in between. Germline CDR1 and CDR2: SGDLS and YYNGEE. CDR3 length equals 13 residues. CDR3 protein: CASSRGNYNEQFF. CDR3 nucleotide sequence: TGTGCCAGCAGTAGGGGGAATTACAATGAGCAGTTCTTC.

The chain carries TRBV12-2 and TRBJ2-1; TRBD1 is the table's D call, not checked against the DNA. TRBV12-2 corresponds to a pseudogene. The CDR3 loop spans 14 amino acids. The CDR3 region is CASRFGQGYLEQFF. The CDR3 region has the DNA TGTGCAAGTCGCTTCGGACAGGGATACCTGGAGCAGTTCTTC.

The chain uses TRBV10-3 and TRBJ2-3; 7 bases align to TRBD1. From germline, CDR1 is ENHRY and CDR2 SYGVKD. The length of the CDR3 is 15 residues. V was clipped by 3 bases and J by 0 bases; unmatched bases: 3. CDR3 sequence reads: CAISDETGSTDTQYF. The CDR3 DNA is TGTGCCATCAGTGACGAGACAGGGAGCACAGATACGCAGTATTTT.

J is TRBJ1-1 and V is TRBV7-9, with a tentative D call TRBD1 (6 bases). Germline values: CDR1 SEHNR, CDR2 FQNEAQ (reference sequence). Trimming left V 0 bases short and J 1 base short, with 12 bases between. The CDR3 loop spans 16 amino acids. CDR3 in DNA: TGTGCCAGCAGCTTAGCGTCGAAGGGGGGGAACACTGAAGCTTTCTTT. Its protein is CASSLASKGGNTEAFF.

The rearrangement uses TRBV27 and TRBJ2-5, with TRBD2 as a possible D gene (6 bases). Trimming took off 4 bases at V and 5 bases at J, with 11 bases between the two ends. Germline CDR1 reads MNHEY; CDR2 reads SMNVEV (reference sequence). The CDR3 sequence is 13 residues long. The CDR3 nucleotides are TGTGCCAGCAGTTGGGGGAGGATGGAGACCCAGTACTTC. Translation: CASSWGRMETQYF.

The chain carries TRBV6-6 and TRBJ2-7; TRBD2 aligns across 7 bases. Per germline, CDR1 MNHNY and CDR2 SVGAGI (reference sequence). The CDR3 extends over 15 amino acids. Trimming took 2 bases from V and 4 from J; bases not matched to a gene: 8. The CDR3 region is CASSYGLADWYEQYF. The DNA of the CDR3 is TGTGCCAGCAGTTACGGTCTAGCGGATTGGTACGAGCAGTACTTC.

The J gene is TRBJ2-3, the V gene TRBV4-1, with D possibly TRBD2 on 6 matching bases. This CDR3 has 15 residues. In germline, CDR1 is MGHRA, CDR2 YSYEKL. The V end lost 0 bases, the J end lost 2 bases, and 9 bases lay between the germline ends. CDR3 sequence: CASSQDGEDTDTQYF. The CDR3 nucleotides read TGCGCCAGCAGCCAAGACGGGGAGGACACAGATACGCAGTATTTT.

The CDR3 loop is CASSPPGGVYNEQFF. The DNA of the CDR3 is TGTGCCAGCAGTCCCCCGGGGGGGGTTTACAATGAGCAGTTCTTC. The chain has TRBV27 and TRBJ2-1, with 8 bases that match TRBD2. This CDR3 region has 15 residues. Germline assignment: CDR1 MNHEY and CDR2 SMNVEV (reference sequence). V shed 5 bases, J shed 4 bases, and the junction held 7 bases outside the gene matches.

This chain links TRBV7-2 with TRBJ2-1; 9 bases map to TRBD1. V dropped 5 bases and J dropped 6; count of bases not matched to a gene: 8. The CDR3 consists of 15 residues. Germline V gives CDR1 SGHTA, CDR2 FQGNSA. CDR3 nucleotide sequence: TGTGCCAGCAGCATTACAGGGGGCACGGGCAATGAGCAGTTCTTC. Protein sequence: CASSITGGTGNEQFF.

The rearrangement joins TRBV4-1 to TRBJ2-4, with unresolved D. The CDR3 consists of 15 residues. Germline CDR1 MGHRA, CDR2 YSYEKL. V was clipped by 0 bases and J by 7 bases, with 13 bases between them. The CDR3 DNA follows: TGCGCCAGCAGCCAAGATATAGAGACTCTCAACATTCAGTACTTC. Amino acid sequence: CASSQDIETLNIQYF.

The V call is TRBV4-2, the J call TRBJ1-2; D not resolved. CDR1 and CDR2 (germline): LGHNA, YNFKEQ. The CDR3 runs to 16 residues. Between the trimmed V and J ends, which lost 0 bases and 8 bases, there was a span of 19 bases. The CDR3 here is CASSQDPQGRIGGYTF. CDR3 in DNA: TGTGCCAGCAGCCAAGATCCCCAAGGACGGATTGGGGGCTACACCTTC.

The chain is built from TRBV4-1 and TRBJ2-7; TRBD2 agrees at 7 bases. Germline V gene data show CDR1 as MGHRA and CDR2 as YSYEKL. The CDR3 contains 17 residues. V shed 0 bases and J 0 bases; nucleotides not matched to a gene: 8. The CDR3 DNA reads as TGCGCCAGCAGCCAAGATTGGCTAGCGGAAAACTCCTACGAGCAGTACTTC. It encodes CASSQDWLAENSYEQYF.

This chain links TRBV10-3 with TRBJ2-7; no clear D gene. Between the trimmed V and J ends, which lost 2 bases and 7 bases, there was a span of 6 bases. Germline lookup yields CDR1 ENHRY and CDR2 SYGVKD. The CDR3 has 11 amino acids. The CDR3 sequence is CAISEGREQYF. The CDR3 DNA is TGTGCCATCAGTGAGGGAAGGGAGCAGTACTTC.

The V and J genes are TRBV6-5 and TRBJ2-7, with 9 nucleotides matching TRBD1. This CDR3 contains 13 residues. V shed 7 bases and J 3 bases; nucleotides not matched to a gene: 4. Germline V lookup: CDR1 MNHEY, CDR2 SVGAGI. The CDR3 region is CASTPTGGYEQYF. For the CDR3, the DNA is TGTGCCAGCACCCCGACAGGGGGCTACGAGCAGTACTTC.

The rearrangement uses TRBV7-2 and TRBJ2-3; perhaps TRBD1 as D (6 bases). In germline, CDR1 is SGHTA, CDR2 FQGNSA. CDR3 length: 13 residues. Trimming stripped 5 bases from V and 5 bases from J, with 11 bases between. The CDR3 loop reads CASSPRGVDTQYF. Here the CDR3 DNA reads TGTGCCAGCAGCCCCAGGGGCGTAGATACGCAGTATTTT. Supplemented by reference TRBV7-2 and TRBJ2-3, the full variable domain reads GAGVSQSPSNKVTEKGKDVELRCDPISGHTALYWYRQSLGQGLEFLIYFQGNSAPDKSGLPSDRFSAERTGGSVSTLTIQRTQQEDSAVYLCASSPRGVDTQYFGPGTRLTVL.

This chain connects TRBV7-8 to TRBJ2-7; D might be TRBD2 (6 bases). The V gene lost 1 base and the J gene lost 4 bases, with 17 bases spanning the gap. The length of the CDR3 is 16 residues. Germline V gives CDR1 SGHVS, CDR2 FQNEAQ. This CDR3 reads CASSLVSLLGRYEQYF. The CDR3 DNA is TGTGCCAGCAGCTTAGTAAGTCTCCTAGGGAGGTACGAGCAGTACTTC.

This clone was observed a single time. V and J are TRBV6-5 and TRBJ2-7; D may correspond to TRBD1 or TRBD2 (7 bases each). CDR3 length: 16 amino acids. The germline V gene encodes CDR1 MNHEY and CDR2 SVGAGI. Trimming took off 0 bases at V and 9 bases at J, with 21 bases between the two ends. This chain's CDR3 is CASSYSGGDSPVGQYF. Written as DNA, the CDR3 is TGTGCCAGCAGTTACTCGGGGGGGGACAGCCCGGTGGGGCAGTACTTC.

The chain has TRBV6-1 and TRBJ2-2; tentatively, D is TRBD1 (7 bases). Looked up from germline, CDR1 is MNHNS and CDR2 is SASEGT. The CDR3 consists of 12 residues. Trimming took 8 bases from V and 5 from J, leaving 9 bases between them. The CDR3 loop reads CASQGGTGELFF. DNA for the CDR3: TGTGCCAGCCAGGGGGGTACCGGGGAGCTGTTTTTT.

V and J are TRBV5-1 and TRBJ1-4; 7 bases align to TRBD1. V lost 2 bases and J lost 8; bases outside the gene matches: 0. Germline CDR1 and CDR2: SGHRS and YFSETQ. This CDR3 spans 12 amino acids. The chain's CDR3 is CASSLQGEKLFF. For the CDR3, the DNA is TGCGCCAGCAGCTTACAGGGGGAAAAACTGTTTTTT.